These T cell receptor beta chains were read from a single sample in a study of response to subunit inactivated influenza vaccine. TCRdb passed the RT-PCR reads through MiXCR, listing each CDR3 protein once. Among 600,000 to 700,000 distinct CDR3 sequences listed, 11% to 15% were seen once. The specimen comprised PBMCs from blood, sampled 14 to 15 days before vaccination. The receptors stem from a man aged 50-59 years who received an inactivated influenza vaccine. The conserved cysteine and the conserved F or W are not part of the CDR3 here. Some rows mark clone size as missing; the rest say once, few, many or name a class of expanded clone.

V gene,clone size,CDR3 protein
TRBV27,many,ASSLLGTYNEQF
TRBV20-1,NA,SARAQRGATDTQY
TRBV4-3,NA,ASSQTSGVNSPLH
TRBV20-1,NA,SARAFITGSLSNQPQH
TRBV20-1,few,SARAGSENTEAF
TRBV7-2,NA,ASSSGVAEAF
TRBV20-1,few,SARTNRVFQETQY
TRBV6-2/TRBV6-3,NA,ASRTALNEQF
TRBV30,NA,ATSWGGGPDTQY
TRBV7-9,few,ASSLIGGAVSYNEQF
TRBV11-3,NA,ASSRDGSTQY
TRBV2,few,ASTYLNRGPYNSPLH
TRBV2,NA,ASRVELAASGPDTQY
TRBV6-2/TRBV6-3,many,ASSYSLTGGGYEQY
TRBV7-3,few,ASSSSAGSSGTGELF
TRBV5-1,NA,ASSLGTSGRVEQF
TRBV9,NA,ASSALGISGYT
TRBV7-8,NA,ASSQRGGGSNTEAF